These 27 T cell receptor beta chains originate from one sample sequenced in a study of beta chain features in type 1 diabetes. Findings and caveats of the study: Shortening of TCRB CDR3s, moderate but significant, appeared in all four CD4+ subsets of Type 1 diabetes patients.

Since all of the isolated RNA was reverse transcribed, expressed TCRB transcripts were what got sequenced. TCRdb keeps only in-frame clones here, not all; method: immunoSEQ multiplex PCR. The data contain 500,000 to 850,000 clones, about 14% of them singletons. These TCRs' antigens remain unknown. The material sequenced was naive CD4+ T cells from blood. The source of these receptors is a man younger than 30 with type 1 diabetes.

This clone has just a few counts. The chain joins TRBV30 to TRBJ2-3; D remains unclear. V was cut by 3 bases and J by 2 bases, with 15 bases left in between. The germline V gene encodes CDR1 GTSNPN and CDR2 SVGIG (reference sequence). This CDR3 contains 15 residues. CDR3 sequence (DNA): TGTGCCTGGAGCGAGGCCGCCATGGACACAGATACGCAGTATTTT. This encodes CAWSEAAMDTDTQYF. The whole variable domain, remainder taken from reference TRBV30 and TRBJ2-3, is SQTIHQWPATLVQPVGSPLSLECTVEGTSNPNLYWYRQAAGRGLQLLFYSVGIGQISSEVPQNLSASRPQDRQFILSSKKLLLSDSGFYLCAWSEAAMDTDTQYFGPGTRLTVL.

This chain links TRBV7-9 with TRBJ1-1; D might be TRBD1 (6 bases). The germline CDR1 and CDR2 sequences are SEHNR and FQNEAQ (reference sequence). This CDR3 spans 13 amino acids. Trimming pared 6 bases from V and 5 bases from J, leaving 13 bases between. CDR3 residues: CASSIVQGTEAFF. CDR3 in DNA: TGTGCCAGCAGTATAGTACAGGGAACTGAAGCTTTCTTT.

The rearrangement joins TRBV5-4 to TRBJ2-6, with D uncertain. V was clipped by 4 bases and J by 0 bases, with 11 bases between them. The CDR3 contains 16 residues. CDR1 is SGHNT, CDR2 YYREEE, per germline (reference sequence). The CDR3 DNA reads TGTGCCAGCAGCCTCGTGCGCGACTCTGGGGCCAACGTCCTGACTTTC. Translated, it gives CASSLVRDSGANVLTF.

The genes are TRBV10-3 and TRBJ2-2; D is possibly TRBD1 or TRBD2 (5 bases each). In germline, CDR1 is ENHRY, CDR2 SYGVKD. This CDR3 comprises 17 residues. The V end lost 11 bases, the J end lost 4 bases, and 26 bases lay between the germline ends. The CDR3 DNA is TGTGCCGTAAAGCCCTTTGGGACCGGGTCGAGCACCGGGGAGCTGTTTTTT. Protein: CAVKPFGTGSSTGELFF.

On this clone: The same CDR3 is also encoded by other DNA sequences in this sample. V is TRBV30 and J is TRBJ1-5; D uncertain. In germline, CDR1 is GTSNPN, CDR2 SVGIG (reference sequence). Trimming stripped 2 bases from V and 2 bases from J, with 7 bases between. This CDR3 is built from 13 residues. For the CDR3, the DNA is TGTGCCTGGAGTTCATCGGGCAATCAGCCCCAGCATTTT. Its protein product is CAWSSSGNQPQHF.

The J gene is TRBJ2-4, the V gene TRBV9, with D perhaps matching TRBD2 (6 bases). Germline loops: CDR1 SGDLS, CDR2 YYNGEE. This CDR3 spans 12 amino acids. Trimming removed 7 bases at V and 7 bases at J, with 12 bases between. The CDR3, as DNA: TGTGCCAGCGGAGGGGCGGGCAACATTCAGTACTTC. Protein sequence: CASGGAGNIQYF.

The rearrangement links TRBV7-6 to TRBJ2-7; 10 bases align to TRBD1. Germline V CDR1 and CDR2: SGHVS, FNYEAQ. The ends lost 5 bases at V and 2 bases at J; junction bases unmatched: 9. The CDR3 loop spans 16 amino acids. The CDR3 DNA reads as TGTGCCAGCAGCCTAACCGGGACAGGGGCACCCTACGAGCAGTACTTC. This encodes CASSLTGTGAPYEQYF.

The gene calls are TRBV7-9 and TRBJ2-7; D possibly uses TRBD1 or TRBD2 (5 bases each). Germline CDR1 reads SEHNR; CDR2 reads FQNEAQ (reference sequence). V was trimmed by 2 bases and J by 3 bases, leaving 14 bases between them. This CDR3 contains 15 residues. The CDR3 DNA sequence: TGTGCCAGCAGCTTAAGGGGAGCCAACCTCTACGAGCAGTACTTC. Its translation is CASSLRGANLYEQYF.

The gene calls are TRBV25-1 and TRBJ1-1; no clear D gene. CDR1 and CDR2 from the germline V gene are MGHDK and SYGVNS. The V end lost 0 bases, the J end lost 7 bases, and 6 bases lay between the germline ends. The CDR3 runs 12 residues. CDR3 in DNA: TGTGCCAGCAGTGAATATAGTGGTGAAGCTTTCTTT. Residues: CASSEYSGEAFF.

This clone was counted only a few times. V is TRBV5-1 and J is TRBJ2-5, with D uncertain. CDR3 length: 12 amino acids. Trimming cost V 4 bases and J 7 bases, with 11 bases left between them. Looked up from germline, CDR1 is SGHRS and CDR2 is YFSETQ. Written as DNA, the CDR3 is TGCGCCAGCAGCATGGAGCTTGGGACCCAGTACTTC. Amino acids: CASSMELGTQYF.

The chain carries TRBV11-2 and TRBJ2-1, with 9 bases identical to TRBD2. The CDR3 consists of 15 residues. Looked up from germline, CDR1 is SGHAT and CDR2 is FQNNGV. J gave up 8 bases and V 5 bases, and 10 bases lay outside the gene matches. The CDR3 region is CASSPTSGLLDEQFF. The CDR3 DNA follows: TGTGCCAGCAGCCCTACTAGCGGGTTGTTGGATGAGCAGTTCTTC. The full variable domain, with the rest looked up from reference TRBV11-2 and TRBJ2-1, is EAGVAQSPRYKIIEKRQSVAFWCNPISGHATLYWYQQILGQGPKLLIQFQNNGVVDDSQLPKDRFSAERLKGVDSTLKIQPAKLEDSAVYLCASSPTSGLLDEQFFGPGTRLTVL.

There are a few counts of this clone. V gene TRBV9 combines with J gene TRBJ2-3; D is possibly TRBD2 (5 bases). Germline V CDR1 and CDR2: SGDLS, YYNGEE. This CDR3 has 14 amino acids. V lost 4 bases to trimming and J lost 4 bases, with 13 bases between them. Written as DNA, the CDR3 is TGTGCCAGCAGCTCTAGCATAGGTGCAGATACGCAGTATTTT. It yields the protein CASSSSIGADTQYF.

The gene calls are TRBV14 and TRBJ2-2; 8 nucleotides line up with TRBD1. This CDR3 has 16 residues. The junction had 11 bases not matched to a gene; V was cut back by 5 bases and J by 6 bases. Germline CDR1 SGHDN, CDR2 FVKESK. CDR3 protein: CASSKRQGTFSGELFF. CDR3 DNA sequence: TGTGCCAGCAGCAAAAGACAGGGGACTTTTTCCGGGGAGCTGTTTTTT.

This clone was recorded at least ten times. The V and J genes are TRBV7-9 and TRBJ2-1, with D hard to call. V was shortened by 5 bases and J by 3 bases, with 17 bases between the two germline ends. Germline loops: CDR1 SEHNR, CDR2 FQNEAQ (reference sequence). The CDR3 has 16 amino acids. The CDR3 coding sequence is TGTGCCAGCAGCCGGCATCGAATGCGGTACTACAATGAGCAGTTCTTC. Translating it yields CASSRHRMRYYNEQFF.

This chain links TRBV6-5 with TRBJ1-3; 8 nucleotides line up with TRBD1. The CDR3 is 14 residues long. V shed 6 bases, J shed 2 bases, and the junction held 3 bases outside the gene matches. Looked up from germline, CDR1 is MNHEY and CDR2 is SVGAGI. CDR3 DNA sequence: TGTGCCAGCAGCCGGACAGGGACTGGAAACACCATATATTTT. Translating it yields CASSRTGTGNTIYF.

This clone has a handful of counts. V and J are TRBV4-1 and TRBJ2-4; D may be TRBD1 or TRBD2 (6 bases each). With 1 base removed from V and 5 bases from J, the gap between germline ends came to 15 bases. Looked up from germline, CDR1 is MGHRA and CDR2 is YSYEKL. This CDR3 region has 16 residues. CDR3 in DNA: TGCGCCAGCAGCCAAGTCCGGGGGCGACAGGAAAACATTCAGTACTTC. It yields the protein CASSQVRGRQENIQYF.

Details on this clone: The sample carries other DNA sequences with the same CDR3. The chain carries TRBV18 and TRBJ2-5; no definite D call. This CDR3 has 12 amino acids. Germline CDR1 and CDR2: KGHSH and LQKENI. V was pared by 2 bases and J by 5 bases, with 6 bases between. The CDR3 DNA reads as TGTGCCAGCTCACCATCGAGGGAGACCCAGTACTTC. The encoded protein is CASSPSRETQYF.

This clone showed up just a few times. The chain combines TRBV7-2 with TRBJ2-7; 8 bases align to TRBD1. V lost 8 bases, J lost 1 base, and 10 bases stayed unmatched. The CDR3 spans 15 residues. Germline V lookup: CDR1 SGHTA, CDR2 FQGNSA. This CDR3 reads CASFPDRAASYEQYF. CDR3 nucleotides: TGTGCCAGCTTCCCGGACAGGGCGGCGTCCTACGAGCAGTACTTC. Filled out from reference TRBV7-2 and TRBJ2-7, the complete variable domain reads GAGVSQSPSNKVTEKGKDVELRCDPISGHTALYWYRQSLGQGLEFLIYFQGNSAPDKSGLPSDRFSAERTGGSVSTLTIQRTQQEDSAVYLCASFPDRAASYEQYFGPGTRLTVT.

The chain combines TRBV19 with TRBJ2-5, with TRBD1 matching over 10 bases. Germline CDR1 reads LNHDA; CDR2 reads SQIVND (reference sequence). V shed 6 bases and J 5 bases; nucleotides not matched to a gene: 3. The CDR3 consists of 13 residues. The CDR3 DNA sequence: TGTGCCAGTAGGACAGGGGGCACGGAGACCCAGTACTTC. It codes for CASRTGGTETQYF. Supplemented by reference TRBV19 and TRBJ2-5, the full variable domain reads DGGITQSPKYLFRKEGQNVTLSCEQNLNHDAMYWYRQDPGQGLRLIYYSQIVNDFQKGDIAEGYSVSREKKESFPLTVTSAQKNPTAFYLCASRTGGTETQYFGPGTRLLVL.

The chain combines TRBV7-9 with TRBJ1-2; D might be TRBD1 (5 bases). The CDR3 is 14 amino acids. V lost 10 bases to trimming and J lost 0 bases, with 15 bases between them. CDR1 SEHNR and CDR2 FQNEAQ come from the germline V gene (reference sequence). The CDR3 is CATGQVISNYGYTF. For the CDR3, the DNA is TGTGCCACGGGGCAGGTGATTTCTAACTATGGCTACACCTTC.

This rearrangement joins TRBV7-2 to TRBJ2-6; D gene uncertain. V was clipped by 4 bases and J by 0 bases, with 7 bases between them. The V gene's germline CDR1 is SGHTA and CDR2 FQGNSA. The CDR3 spans 15 residues. This chain's CDR3 is CASSSQYSGANVLTF. CDR3 nucleotide sequence: TGTGCCAGCAGCTCCCAGTACTCTGGGGCCAACGTCCTGACTTTC. The entire variable domain, with the rest obtained from reference TRBV7-2 and TRBJ2-6, is as follows: GAGVSQSPSNKVTEKGKDVELRCDPISGHTALYWYRQSLGQGLEFLIYFQGNSAPDKSGLPSDRFSAERTGGSVSTLTIQRTQQEDSAVYLCASSSQYSGANVLTFGAGSRLTVL.

This chain links TRBV30 with TRBJ2-4; no clear D gene. Germline-derived CDR1 and CDR2 are GTSNPN and SVGIG (reference sequence). V was shortened by 0 bases and J by 0 bases, with 6 bases between the two germline ends. This CDR3 is built from 14 residues. CDR3 coding DNA: TGTGCCTGGAGTGTAGACCTAGCCAAAAACATTCAGTACTTC. It encodes CAWSVDLAKNIQYF.

The sample holds a few counts of this clone. This sequence joins TRBV7-3 and TRBJ2-1; a possible D gene is TRBD2 (5 bases). The CDR3 is 16 amino acids. CDR1 and CDR2 from the germline V gene are SGHTA and FQGTGA. The V end lost 0 bases, the J end lost 2 bases, and 11 bases lay between the germline ends. The CDR3 DNA follows: TGTGCCAGCAGCTTAACGGACGGACTCACCTACAATGAGCAGTTCTTC. Translation gives CASSLTDGLTYNEQFF.

In DNA, the CDR3 is TGTGCCAGTAGTTACAAGGGAGGCACTGAAGCTTTCTTT. Its protein is CASSYKGGTEAFF. This sequence joins TRBV19 and TRBJ1-1; no definite D call. From germline, CDR1 is LNHDA and CDR2 SQIVND (reference sequence). Trimming cost V 5 bases and J 4 bases, with 11 bases left between them. The CDR3 extends over 13 amino acids.

This clone has a handful of counts. The V and J genes are TRBV30 and TRBJ2-1, with D uncertain. Germline V gene data show CDR1 as GTSNPN and CDR2 as SVGIG (reference sequence). CDR3 length equals 14 residues. V gave up 6 bases and J gave up 3 bases, with 15 bases separating them. The CDR3 DNA follows: TGTGCCTGTATATCCTTGGTCGTCTACAATGAGCAGTTCTTC. Protein product: CACISLVVYNEQFF.

This clone has just a few counts. The sample contains more than one DNA sequence encoding this CDR3. The chain combines TRBV5-1 with TRBJ2-1, with 7 bases matching TRBD1. Germline V lookup: CDR1 SGHRS, CDR2 YFSETQ. This CDR3 contains 14 residues. The J segment lost 3 bases and the V segment lost 4 bases, leaving 4 bases of the junction unmatched. CDR3 in DNA: TGCGCCAGCAGCCTCCGGGACAGCTACAATGAGCAGTTCTTC. Translation: CASSLRDSYNEQFF.

The chain has TRBV9 and TRBJ2-4, with D possibly TRBD2 on 6 matching bases. Looked up from germline, CDR1 is SGDLS and CDR2 is YYNGEE. The CDR3 spans 13 residues. With 2 bases removed from V and 9 bases from J, the gap between germline ends came to 12 bases. In DNA, the CDR3 is TGTGCCAGCAGCGTCTCCCCGGGAGCCATTCAGTACTTC. Amino acids: CASSVSPGAIQYF.